Following are 9 T cell receptor beta chains from one sample sequenced in a study of blood T cell repertoires in COVID-19. Profiling relied on immunoSEQ multiplex PCR, and the TCRdb table lists in-frame clones only, not all of them. The sample consists of 200,000 to 300,000 clones, roughly 80% of them appearing once. The sample was peripheral blood. These receptors originate from a woman aged 55-69 years with active or convalescent COVID-19.

V usage is TRBV27 and J usage is TRBJ1-5; TRBD1 might be the D (5 bases). The germline V gene encodes CDR1 MNHEY and CDR2 SMNVEV (reference sequence). The CDR3 has 16 amino acids. The V end was cut by 5 bases, the J end by 7 bases, with 21 bases between. CDR3 nucleotide sequence: TGTGCCAGCAGTGCGCGGGACGACCCCGGCAGGCAGCCCCAGCATTTT. Encoded protein: CASSARDDPGRQPQHF.

The V call is TRBV7-9, the J call TRBJ2-3; D perhaps matches TRBD2 (6 bases). CDR3 length equals 14 residues. With 4 bases removed from V and 2 bases from J, the gap between germline ends came to 10 bases. CDR1 is SEHNR, CDR2 FQNEAQ, per germline (reference sequence). The chain's CDR3 is CASSWGLVTDTQYF. CDR3 bases: TGTGCCAGCAGCTGGGGACTCGTCACAGATACGCAGTATTTT.

The CDR3 DNA reads TGTGCCAGTACGCGCTCTGGGGCCAACGTCCTGACTTTC. The encoded protein is CASTRSGANVLTF. The V gene is TRBV19, the J gene TRBJ2-6; D is unclear. Trimming cost V 7 bases and J 0 bases, with 4 bases left between them. CDR1 LNHDA and CDR2 SQIVND come from the germline V gene (reference sequence). The CDR3 contains 13 residues.

The chain carries TRBV19 and TRBJ2-3; 12 bases are a match to TRBD2. The germline V gene encodes CDR1 LNHDA and CDR2 SQIVND (reference sequence). CDR3 size: 16 residues. The junction had 7 bases not matched to a gene; V was cut back by 5 bases and J by 4 bases. Here the CDR3 reads CASSSPSGREPDTQYF. The CDR3 DNA is TGTGCCAGTAGTTCTCCTAGCGGGAGGGAGCCAGATACGCAGTATTTT.

This chain links TRBV19 with TRBJ1-6, with D maybe TRBD1 (5 bases). The CDR3 totals 15 residues. Trimming took off 8 bases at V and 4 bases at J, with 15 bases between the two ends. From germline, CDR1 is LNHDA and CDR2 SQIVND (reference sequence). The CDR3 region is CASGIGGLYNSPLHF. In DNA, the CDR3 is TGTGCCAGTGGCATTGGGGGACTATATAATTCACCCCTCCACTTT.

J is TRBJ2-5 and V is TRBV5-6, with TRBD1 matching 7 bases. CDR1 SGHDT and CDR2 YYEEEE come from the germline V gene. Losses at the gene ends were 4 bases for V and 7 bases for J; bases not matched to a gene: 10. There are 14 residues in the CDR3. The CDR3 DNA reads as TGTGCCAGCAGCCAAGACAGGGCATGGGGGACCCAGTACTTC. It encodes CASSQDRAWGTQYF.

V usage is TRBV29-1 and J usage is TRBJ1-2, with TRBD1 identical over 9 bases. CDR1 and CDR2 from the germline V gene are SQVTM and ANQGSEA. The CDR3 has 14 amino acids. After removal of 1 base from V and 6 bases from J, the junction contained 6 bases not matched to a gene. The CDR3 is CSVEVTGGPDGYTF. The CDR3 DNA follows: TGCAGCGTTGAAGTAACAGGGGGCCCTGATGGCTACACCTTC.

This sequence joins TRBV5-5 and TRBJ2-3; 7 bases align to TRBD2. The CDR3 has 15 amino acids. The J segment lost 2 bases and the V segment lost 0 bases, leaving 3 bases of the junction unmatched. Per germline, CDR1 SGHKS and CDR2 YYEKEE (reference sequence). The CDR3 reads CASSLASGDTDTQYF. CDR3 sequence (DNA): TGTGCCAGCAGCTTGGCAAGCGGGGACACAGATACGCAGTATTTT.

The genes are TRBV2 and TRBJ1-1; D is perhaps TRBD1 (5 bases). V was shortened by 6 bases and J by 4 bases, with 15 bases between the two germline ends. Per the germline V gene, CDR1 is SNHLY and CDR2 is FYNNEI. This CDR3 comprises 14 residues. CDR3 DNA sequence: TGTGCCAGCAGAGAGACCCGCGGGGGCACTGAAGCTTTCTTT. Its translation: CASRETRGGTEAFF.